This record covers a single T cell receptor beta chain. Its antigen is not yet known. No clone much larger than this one lies a single base away; base qualities are absent. This sample stems from a study of blood T cell repertoires in COVID-19 (dated by TCRdb to the early 2020s). Describing the broader study: Samples covering the acute and convalescent phases of COVID-19 were provided by collaborators in the United States, Italy and Spain. The prospective study material was composed of cDNA or gDNA derived from T cells, B-cell-depleted T cells, or PBMCs. Deeply sampled blood TCRbeta repertoires from subjects exposed to, actively infected with, or recovered from COVID-19 were included in the dataset. The repertoires were made available in a free public database intended to serve as a resource for research on the immune response to SARS-CoV-2. Samples came from the ongoing ImmuneRACE study (first 160 participants) plus 1,254 subjects from 6 global collaborators. Nearly every sample came with metadata listing a de-identified subject ID, COVID-19 status, age in years and sex. Where HLA class I and class II types were available, the types were taken from metadata supplied by the sample provider, not from assay-based typing. Points the paper makes about the study in general: The amount of clinical and demographic metadata varied by source and participant and was provided uncurated.

Compared with germline, V lacks 3 bases and J lacks 5 bases; bases without a gene match: 12. The CDR3 numbers 17 residues from cysteine through phenylalanine. This entry keeps only the CDR3 DNA: 51 bases, framed from base 1. CDR1 SGDLS and CDR2 YYNGEE are derived from the germline V gene. TCRbeta CDR3 regions were amplified from genomic DNA using the immunoSEQ Assay, a bias-controlled multiplex PCR. As for how the authors treated the data: Nucleated cell counts per sample were estimated from amplification of reference gene primers within the assay. To quantify the absolute abundance of each unique TCRbeta CDR3 rearrangement, sequence reads were collapsed and filtered. For each sample, productive Simpson clonality was calculated as the square root of Simpson's diversity index over productive rearrangements. Drawn from immuneACCESS, this table holds only the in-frame rearrangements with V and J called that TCRdb kept. Clones are partly lost; checked studies trace under half to an unresolved V gene and leave the rest unexplained. V, J and clone size reflect that table, while D and trimming were determined from the DNA. The sample includes about 260,000 clones, with 75% to 90% observed a single time. The ten largest clones capture about 1.6% of the sample.

Samples from volunteer blood donors who had recovered from COVID-19 were contributed by a second Seattle source. Each collaborating institution followed its own protocols to collect whole blood in K2EDTA tubes. For TCRbeta analysis, collaborator samples were shipped as frozen whole blood, as isolated PBMCs, or as DNA extracted from either sample type. The receptor was isolated from a woman aged 40 to 50 who had recovered from COVID-19. The sequenced sample was peripheral blood. The sequence joins TRBV9 to TRBJ1-2; TRBD1 agrees with 11 junctional bases. The CDR3 has the sequence CASSGIGQGAVGYGYTF. The DNA sequence is given as TGTGCCAGCAGCGGAATCGGACAGGGGGCAGTGGGGTATGGCTACACCTTC.